The TCR beta chain described here comes from a study of breast tumors, draining lymph nodes, adjacent tissues. Findings and limits, study-wide: The lymph node origin of tumor T cells was framed as consistent with a hypothesis, not demonstrated. The data were judged consistent with most tumor T cells coming from lymph node and expanding in tumor. Compared with lymph nodes, tumors were less diverse; compared with nontumor tissue, more. Tumor and nontumor repertoires were significantly more similar in luminal-like than in basal-like breast cancer.

CDR1 is DFQATT, CDR2 SNEGSKA, per germline (reference sequence). The CDR3 sequence is 14 residues long. The V and J ends lost 5 bases and 5 bases, in that order; junction bases with no gene match: 7. TCRdb independently ran MiXCR on the multiplex PCR reads; one entry per CDR3 protein. Altogether about 180,000 distinct CDR3 sequences are present, about 30% being singletons, with the ten largest covering 3% to 4.5%. Samples came from axillary lymph nodes draining the breast cancer. This clonotype showed up many times. Antigen unknown. The genes are TRBV20-1 and TRBJ2-3; 10 bases fit TRBD2. Sequenced material: axillary lymph node tissue. The TCR originated in a female donor with breast cancer. Some clones in this sample may be carry-over from other donors' samples. CDR3 DNA: TGCAGTGCTGCTAGCGGGAGATCTGTAGATACGCAGTATTTT. Its translation is CSAASGRSVDTQYF.